This T cell receptor beta chain originates from a study of CD8 T cells in ankylosing spondylitis. TCRdb re-called the 5' RACE reads with MiXCR, one entry per CDR3 protein. The sample lists some 800,000 distinct CDR3 sequences; around 11% were seen once. A remark on this clonotype: The antigen remains unidentified.

The CDR3 contains 16 residues. Germline V gene sequence: CDR1 LGHNA, CDR2 YSLEER. V lost 1 base and J 6 bases, leaving 16 bases between the germline ends. Findings and limits, study-wide: Relatively scarce in peripheral blood, disease-linked clones were CD8+. Apparently characteristic of ankylosing spondylitis blood was a TCR beta motif (roughly 8 highly homologous variants).

Material: blood, either unsorted or a sorted T cell fraction (not recorded which). The receptor comes from a male donor with ankylosing spondylitis. This chain uses TRBV4-3 with TRBJ1-5; D is undetermined. The CDR3 DNA reads TGCGCCAGCAGCCAAGGGACTCGTCGCGAAGGTCAGCCCCAGCATTTT. The encoded protein is CASSQGTRREGQPQHF.